This is a list of T cell receptor beta chains from one sample in a study of T cell repertoires in aging, cancer and after chemotherapy. A single record per CDR3 protein comes from TCRdb applying MiXCR to the multiplex PCR reads. This sample has about 10,000 distinct CDR3 sequences, with under 25% found just once. Source material: blood. These receptors came from a human donor with a blood cancer. The donor label of this sample is uncertain. CDR3s include the opening cysteine and the closing phenylalanine or tryptophan. D genes are given only for firm matches.

d_gene	j_gene	v_gene	CDR3aa
TRBD2	TRBJ2-1	TRBV12-3/TRBV12-4	CASSHLAGDNEQFF
NA	TRBJ2-7	TRBV5-6	CASSWRGVAYEQYF
TRBD1	TRBJ2-7	TRBV27	CASSLGQGMFEQYF
TRBD2	TRBJ2-2	TRBV19	CASSPAGTSSGELFF
TRBD1	TRBJ1-2	TRBV6-1	CASRDKTGERIRYGYTF
NA	TRBJ2-5	TRBV7-6	CASSASWSWETQYF
TRBD2	TRBJ2-1	TRBV19	CASSMRRLARTTADNEQFF
NA	TRBJ2-7	TRBV6-5	CASSYSPGPWAEQYF
TRBD2	TRBJ2-5	TRBV7-6	CASSLSLSIAGGIETQYF
TRBD1	TRBJ2-3	TRBV27	CASIPRQGAKRGIYTDTQYF
NA	TRBJ2-3	TRBV10-3	CAISDKAPPTDTQYF
NA	TRBJ2-5	TRBV7-6	CASSLGGAPRETQYF
NA	TRBJ1-2	TRBV6-1	CASSEATRYGYTF
TRBD1	TRBJ1-2	TRBV12-3/TRBV12-4	CASSLDRGHGYTF
TRBD1	TRBJ2-7	TRBV5-6	CASSLVLDRGMYEQYF
NA	TRBJ1-1	TRBV6-5	CASSYSKGGAMNTEAFF
TRBD1	TRBJ1-2	TRBV10-3	CAITPGQGHDRGYGYTF
NA	TRBJ1-4	TRBV5-1	CASSSDSSNEKLFF
NA	TRBJ2-2	TRBV20-1	CSARVVGPGELFF
NA	TRBJ2-7	TRBV5-6	CASSSRNYEQYF
NA	TRBJ2-7	TRBV7-6	CASSPSYTGSKAYEQYF
NA	TRBJ2-7	TRBV6-1	CASTHYLYEQYF
NA	TRBJ2-1	TRBV7-6	CASSPGRVGNEQFF
NA	TRBJ2-7	TRBV11-1	CASSFNYEQYF
TRBD1	TRBJ2-7	TRBV5-4	CASSLGGYRGSDEQYF
TRBD1	TRBJ2-1	TRBV6-5	CASSPGQGLLESYNEQFF
NA	TRBJ2-2	TRBV6-2/TRBV6-3	CASSVVLNTGELFF
NA	TRBJ1-1	TRBV6-1	CASSGRWDTSNTEAFF
TRBD2	TRBJ2-1	TRBV12-3/TRBV12-4	CASTQGTSRNEQFF
TRBD2	TRBJ2-1	TRBV6-5	CASSSLAGVFNEQFF
NA	TRBJ2-3	TRBV6-5	CASSYVGGTSTDTQYF
TRBD1	TRBJ2-5	TRBV29-1	CSVEAGHRGPWTGTECQETQYF